The entry below describes one TCR beta chain. Its antigen is undetermined. This sample was taken from a study of T cell responses to AZD1222 COVID-19 vaccine. Study context: The analysis combined second doses at about 4 or about 12 weeks. Study-level findings and limits: Females made up more of the donors, who were largely white British, and clonal diversity may have come out too low. Along spike, vaccine-associated CD4 TCRs were found throughout, with dominance at 160-218 and 743-854.

From germline, CDR1 is SGHNT and CDR2 YYREEE (reference sequence). Trimming took off 0 bases at V and 3 bases at J, with 16 bases between the two ends. This CDR3 is 17 amino acids long. Profiling relied on immunoSEQ multiplex PCR, and the TCRdb table lists in-frame clones only, not all of them. This table has 150,000 to 200,000 clones, 80% to 95% appearing once. The chain joins TRBV5-4 to TRBJ1-5; D possibly corresponds to TRBD1 (6 bases). The TCR was taken from an adult in good health. Here the sequenced sample was peripheral blood, taken on day 0 of AZD1222 vaccination. The CDR3: CASSLGGPGADNQPQHF. The CDR3 bases are TGTGCCAGCAGCTTGGGGGGTCCGGGGGCAGACAATCAGCCCCAGCATTTT.